This T cell receptor beta chain was recorded in a study of blood T cell repertoires in COVID-19 (dated by TCRdb to the early 2020s). Concerning the study at large: The collaborator samples originated in the United States, Italy and Spain and spanned the acute and convalescent phases of COVID-19. Subjects who had been exposed to COVID-19, were actively infected with it, or had recovered from it provided the deeply sampled blood TCRbeta repertoires that made up the dataset. The samples were drawn from the first 160 participants of the ongoing ImmuneRACE study and from 1,254 subjects provided by 6 global collaborators. Sample metadata almost always included a de-identified subject ID, COVID-19 status, age in years and sex. The repertoires were released in a freely available public database meant as a resource for research on the immune response to SARS-CoV-2. The prospective study material was composed of cDNA or gDNA derived from T cells, B-cell-depleted T cells, or PBMCs. Where available, HLA class I and class II types were obtained from metadata supplied by the sample provider rather than from assay-based typing.

A word on this clone: The clone's antigen remains unknown. Base qualities are missing; no much larger clone stands one base away.

The collaborating institutions used their own protocols to collect whole blood in K2EDTA tubes. Collaborator samples were shipped for TCRbeta analysis as frozen whole blood, isolated PBMCs, or DNA extracted from either sample type. TCRbeta CDR3 regions were amplified from genomic DNA by means of the immunoSEQ Assay, a bias-controlled multiplex PCR. As for the original processing: Within the assay, amplification of reference gene primers was used to estimate how many nucleated cells each sample contained. Sequence reads were collapsed and filtered to measure the absolute abundance of every unique TCRbeta CDR3 rearrangement. For each sample, productive Simpson clonality was calculated as the square root of Simpson's diversity index across productive rearrangements. TCRdb retrieved this table from immuneACCESS and kept in-frame rearrangements only. Not all clones are present; in checked studies, unresolved V genes account for under half, and no reason is known for the remainder. V and J calls and clone size are copied from that table; D and trimming were computed from the DNA. This sample gives tens of thousands of clones in total; around four fifths of them show up just once. Around 6.6% of the sample is held by the ten biggest clonotypes.

Results and caveats for the whole study, not just this receptor: The quantity of clinical and demographic metadata differed by source and by participant and was supplied without curation.

Germline trimming amounts to 4 bases on V and 3 bases on J, with 8 as the count of junction bases outside the gene matches. The CDR1 and CDR2 encoded by the germline V gene are MNHEY and SVGAGI. Measured from the cysteine to the phenylalanine, the CDR3 is 15 residues long. The entry retains the CDR3 DNA only, 45 bases that are in frame from base 1. This TCR was recovered from a human donor in a cohort sampled during active COVID-19. Sequencing was done on a sample of peripheral blood. The sequence is built from TRBV6-5 and TRBJ2-7, with 8 bases in between that match TRBD2. The nucleotide sequence is given as TGTGCCAGCAGTTCGGGGGGGGGCTCTTACTACGAGCAGTACTTC. Its protein product is CASSSGGGSYYEQYF.